These T cell receptor beta chains were read from a single sample in a study of blood T cell repertoires in COVID-19. TCRdb's table, derived via immunoSEQ multiplex PCR, lists solely in-frame clones and lacks some. The sample lists 150,000 to 200,000 clones; over 80% were seen once. Sequencing was done on a sample of peripheral blood. The source is a woman aged 40 to 50 with COVID-19, enrolled during active disease. Both conserved end residues are trimmed from each CDR3.

CDR3 protein | J gene | V gene
ASSYTSGFTGELF | TRBJ2-2 | TRBV11-2
ASSHKREAYEQY | TRBJ2-7 | TRBV11-3
ASAWTGGGETQY | TRBJ2-5 | TRBV11-2
SVEADRGRSETQY | TRBJ2-5 | TRBV29-1
ASETGFRGTQY | TRBJ2-3 | TRBV6-5
ASSFGSSQALREQY | TRBJ2-7 | TRBV27
ASSLRSGGEAF | TRBJ1-1 | TRBV27
ASSSGLAGKQETQY | TRBJ2-5 | TRBV11-2
ASSLAGGARPQPQH | TRBJ1-5 | TRBV7-2
ASSIDIRWGLSKRNTEAF | TRBJ1-1 | TRBV19
ASSQDRGGNTEAF | TRBJ1-1 | TRBV3-1/TRBV3-2
SASRSSGLETQY | TRBJ2-5 | TRBV20-1
ASSDGGQGGYT | TRBJ1-2 | TRBV6-4
ASGPGQGSGELF | TRBJ2-2 | TRBV27
ASSDRGLTGNTIY | TRBJ1-3 | TRBV19
ASSPRVTGFEAF | TRBJ1-1 | TRBV7-9
ASSKNAGGQSNQPQH | TRBJ1-5 | TRBV4-1
ASSLAGSSYNEQF | TRBJ2-1 | TRBV5-5
ASSIPNQPQH | TRBJ1-5 | TRBV19
ASSSSTGGTQY | TRBJ2-5 | TRBV12-3/TRBV12-4
ASSSRGRDSNQPQH | TRBJ1-5 | TRBV7-6
ASSEVVSNYEQY | TRBJ2-7 | TRBV25-1
ASSLIGGRGTYGYT | TRBJ1-2 | TRBV7-3
ASIRTANTEAF | TRBJ1-1 | TRBV6-6
ASSPARINTGELF | TRBJ2-2 | TRBV18
ASSFAGGSYGYT | TRBJ1-2 | TRBV7-6
ASSEMGGLTNTEAF | TRBJ1-1 | TRBV2
ASSQGGLGPSEQY | TRBJ2-7 | TRBV3-1/TRBV3-2
ASSVGRGTETQY | TRBJ2-5 | TRBV9
ASSLDRGGETQY | TRBJ2-5 | TRBV5-4
ASSEGGKTSGELF | TRBJ2-2 | TRBV10-1
ATGVSYEQY | TRBJ2-7 | TRBV28
ASSFPLAGATYEQY | TRBJ2-7 | TRBV5-1
ASGLPATVNTEAF | TRBJ1-1 | TRBV12-5
SVVAWKQESEAF | TRBJ1-1 | TRBV29-1
ASSDSRVQGNNEQF | TRBJ2-1 | TRBV6-4
ASSPSTVQETQY | TRBJ2-5 | TRBV3-1/TRBV3-2
ASSERDTVPNQPQH | TRBJ1-5 | TRBV6-1
ASSPTPTERAEAF | TRBJ1-1 | TRBV9
SVDGLETSPGETQY | TRBJ2-5 | TRBV29-1
ASSTGQGRAEQF | TRBJ2-1 | TRBV11-3
ASRKPTVTEAF | TRBJ1-1 | TRBV12-3/TRBV12-4
ASSVFRQGYGYT | TRBJ1-2 | TRBV9
ASSLLQLGYT | TRBJ1-2 | TRBV5-6
ASSAGTPQPQH | TRBJ1-5 | TRBV2
ASRADRASTGELF | TRBJ2-2 | TRBV6-5
ASSYSPGVDYGYT | TRBJ1-2 | TRBV6-6
ATHRGDLYGYT | TRBJ1-2 | TRBV6-5
ASSSGGWASNEQF | TRBJ2-1 | TRBV11-3
ASSWTLNYEQY | TRBJ2-7 | TRBV4-1
ASTRTEVYSYGYT | TRBJ1-2 | TRBV6-5
ASSRGRYNEQF | TRBJ2-1 | TRBV19
ASSRQGNTGELF | TRBJ2-2 | TRBV18
ASSQDREGQGGYYEQY | TRBJ2-7 | TRBV14
ASNSNGQNYGYT | TRBJ1-2 | TRBV28
ASRRQGAGDTQY | TRBJ2-3 | TRBV27
ASSFGGEAF | TRBJ1-1 | TRBV7-3